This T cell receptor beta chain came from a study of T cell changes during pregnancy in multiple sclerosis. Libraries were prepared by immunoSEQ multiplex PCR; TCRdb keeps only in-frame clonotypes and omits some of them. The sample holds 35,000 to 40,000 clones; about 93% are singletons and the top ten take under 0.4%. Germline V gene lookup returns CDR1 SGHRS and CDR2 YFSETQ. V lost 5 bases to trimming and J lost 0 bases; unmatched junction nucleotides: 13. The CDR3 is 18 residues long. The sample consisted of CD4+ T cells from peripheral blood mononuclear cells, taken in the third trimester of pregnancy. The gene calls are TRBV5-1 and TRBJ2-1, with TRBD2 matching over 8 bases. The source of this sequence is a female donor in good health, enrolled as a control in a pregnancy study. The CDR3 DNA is TGCGCCAGCAGGCCAGGGAGGGGCGGGGGGCCCTCCTACAATGAGCAGTTCTTC. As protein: CASRPGRGGGPSYNEQFF. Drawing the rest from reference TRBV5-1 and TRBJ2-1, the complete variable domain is KAGVTQTPRYLIKTRGQQVTLSCSPISGHRSVSWYQQTPGQGLQFLFEYFSETQRNKGNFPGRFSGRQFSNSRSEMNVSTLELGDSALYLCASRPGRGGGPSYNEQFFGPGTRLTVL.